This T cell receptor beta chain appears in the sequencing data of a study of blood T cells in healthy people across ages. V lost 1 base to trimming and J lost 9 bases; unmatched junction nucleotides: 3. The CDR3 runs 14 residues. Germline V gene sequence: CDR1 SGHTA, CDR2 FQGNSA. Primers used in a second PCR of roughly 6 to 11 cycles were a sample-barcoded 5' primer and a J-beta primer mix. TCRdb called the 5' RACE reads again in MiXCR, with one record for every CDR3 protein. This sample yields some 900,000 distinct CDR3 sequences, of which 45% to 50% are seen a single time; roughly 13% belongs to the top ten.

The sequencing input was blood. The TCR was taken from a man between 25 and 39 years old in good health. The J gene is TRBJ2-1, the V gene TRBV7-2; 10 nucleotides align to TRBD2. The DNA of the CDR3 is TGTGCCAGCAGCTTAGTAGCGGGGGGCTCTGAGCAGTTCTTC. It encodes CASSLVAGGSEQFF.